This T cell receptor (beta chain) was captured in a study of blood T cell repertoires in COVID-19. In the original processing: Amplification of reference gene primers was used by the study to estimate nucleated cell counts. Profiling relied on immunoSEQ multiplex PCR, and the TCRdb table lists in-frame clones only, not all of them. V and J calls and clone size are as listed in that table; D and trimming were resolved from the DNA. Of hundreds of thousands of clones in the sample, approximately 83% were seen once. The CDR3 runs 16 residues. The germline V gene encodes CDR1 LNHDA and CDR2 SQIVND (reference sequence). Trimming at V came to 5 bases and at J to 2 bases, leaving 5 bases not matched to a gene.

This rearrangement joins TRBV19 to TRBJ2-3; 12 bases are shared with TRBD2. The receptor was isolated from a woman in her thirties or forties with active or convalescent COVID-19. Sequencing input: peripheral blood. The CDR3 is CASSPRLAGDTDTQYF. Written as DNA, the CDR3 is TGTGCCAGTAGTCCCCGACTAGCGGGGGACACAGATACGCAGTATTTT.